The source of this T cell receptor (beta chain) is a study of blood T cell repertoires in COVID-19. On the study more broadly: Samples taken during acute and convalescent COVID-19 were collected in the United States, Italy and Spain.

Clones were read by immunoSEQ multiplex PCR, and TCRdb kept only the in-frame ones, dropping some. This table has 110,000 to 150,000 clones, just over 85% appearing once. The CDR3 totals 15 residues. The chain has TRBV12-2 and TRBJ1-1. TRBV12-2 has pseudogene status. The material sequenced was peripheral blood. The TCR comes from a woman in her fifties or sixties with acute or convalescent COVID-19. The DNA of the CDR3 is TGTGCAAGTCGCTTAGCGATCGCCCGAGACACTGAAGCTTTCTTT. Amino acid sequence: CASRLAIARDTEAFF.